This T cell receptor beta chain comes out of a study of T cell repertoires in cytomegalovirus infection. Trimming took off 3 bases at V and 3 bases at J, with 12 bases between the two ends. Germline V lookup: CDR1 DFQATT, CDR2 SNEGSKA (reference sequence). This CDR3 contains 13 residues. Note on this clonotype: What it binds is not known.

TCRdb reanalysed the reads using MiXCR and keeps one entry per CDR3 protein. The data show around 300,000 distinct CDR3 sequences, around 25% seen once. This specimen consisted of cultured PBMCs, obtained from culture after CMV antigen stimulation. V gene TRBV20-1 combines with J gene TRBJ2-7; D unclear. The TCR originated in a human donor in good health (CMV status not recorded). Some clones in this sample may be carry-over from other donors' samples. DNA of the CDR3: TGCAGTGCTAGTGGGCGGTCGATCTACGAGCAGTACTTC. Amino acid sequence: CSASGRSIYEQYF.